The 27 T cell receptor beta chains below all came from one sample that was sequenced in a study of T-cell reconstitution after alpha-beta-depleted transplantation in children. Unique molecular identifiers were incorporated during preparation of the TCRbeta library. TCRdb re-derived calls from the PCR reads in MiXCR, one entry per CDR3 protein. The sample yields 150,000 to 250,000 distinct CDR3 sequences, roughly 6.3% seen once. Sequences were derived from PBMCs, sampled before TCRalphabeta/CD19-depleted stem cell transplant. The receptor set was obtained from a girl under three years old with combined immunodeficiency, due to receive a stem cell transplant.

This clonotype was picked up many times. The CDR3 DNA sequence: TGTGCCAGCAGCCCCCCCGCCGGGTACGAGCAGTACTTC. It encodes CASSPPAGYEQYF. The chain recombines TRBV9 with TRBJ2-7; the D is unclear. Per the germline V gene, CDR1 is SGDLS and CDR2 is YYNGEE. The V and J ends lost 4 bases and 4 bases respectively, with 12 bases between them. CDR3 length: 13 residues.

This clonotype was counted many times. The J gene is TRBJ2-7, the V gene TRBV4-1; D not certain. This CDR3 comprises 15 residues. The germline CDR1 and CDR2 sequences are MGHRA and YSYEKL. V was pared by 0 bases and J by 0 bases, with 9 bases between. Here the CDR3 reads CASSQDSQFSYEQYF. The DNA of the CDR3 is TGCGCCAGCAGCCAAGACTCCCAGTTCTCCTACGAGCAGTACTTC.

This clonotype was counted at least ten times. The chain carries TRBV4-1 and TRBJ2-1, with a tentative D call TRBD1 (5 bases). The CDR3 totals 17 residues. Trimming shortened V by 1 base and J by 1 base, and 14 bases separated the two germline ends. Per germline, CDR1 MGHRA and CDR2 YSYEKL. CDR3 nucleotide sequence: TGCGCCAGCAGCCAAGGTTCAGGGCAGATATCCTACAATGAGCAGTTCTTC. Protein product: CASSQGSGQISYNEQFF.

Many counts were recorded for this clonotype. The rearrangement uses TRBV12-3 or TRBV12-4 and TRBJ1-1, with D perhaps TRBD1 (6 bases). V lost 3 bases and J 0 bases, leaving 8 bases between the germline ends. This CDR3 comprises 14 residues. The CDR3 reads CASSFGTLNTEAFF. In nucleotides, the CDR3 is TGTGCCAGCAGTTTTGGGACATTGAACACTGAAGCTTTCTTT.

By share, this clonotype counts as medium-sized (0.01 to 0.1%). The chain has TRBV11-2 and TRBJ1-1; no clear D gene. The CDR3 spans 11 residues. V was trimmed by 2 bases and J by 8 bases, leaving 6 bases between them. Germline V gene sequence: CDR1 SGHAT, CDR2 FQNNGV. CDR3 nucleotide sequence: TGTGCCAGCAGCTTACTCAGGGAAGCTTTCTTT. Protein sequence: CASSLLREAFF.

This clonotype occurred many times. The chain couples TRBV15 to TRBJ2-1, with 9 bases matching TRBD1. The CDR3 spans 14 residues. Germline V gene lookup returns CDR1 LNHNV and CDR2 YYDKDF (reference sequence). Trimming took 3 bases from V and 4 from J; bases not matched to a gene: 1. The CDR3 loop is CATSRGQGYNEQFF. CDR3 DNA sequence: TGTGCCACCAGCAGGGGACAGGGTTACAATGAGCAGTTCTTC.

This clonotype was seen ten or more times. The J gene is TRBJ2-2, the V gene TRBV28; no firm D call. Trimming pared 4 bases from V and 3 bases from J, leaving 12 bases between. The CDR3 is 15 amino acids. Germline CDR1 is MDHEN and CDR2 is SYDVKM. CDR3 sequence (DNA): TGTGCCAGCAGTTCTCCACAGCCCGACACCGGGGAGCTGTTTTTT. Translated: CASSSPQPDTGELFF.

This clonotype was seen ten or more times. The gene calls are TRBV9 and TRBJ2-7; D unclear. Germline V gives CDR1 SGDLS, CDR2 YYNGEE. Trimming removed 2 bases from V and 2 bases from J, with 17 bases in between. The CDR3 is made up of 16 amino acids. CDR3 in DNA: TGTGCCAGCAGCGTTGCGTCCGGGCCCTATCCCTACGAGCAGTACTTC. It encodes CASSVASGPYPYEQYF.

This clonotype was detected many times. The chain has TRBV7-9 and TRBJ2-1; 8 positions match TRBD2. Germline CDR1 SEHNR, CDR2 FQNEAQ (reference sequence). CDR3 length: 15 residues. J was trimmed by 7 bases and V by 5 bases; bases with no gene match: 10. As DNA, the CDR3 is TGTGCCAGCAGCGCACGGGGGGGCGTGAAGAATGAGCAGTTCTTC. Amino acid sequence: CASSARGGVKNEQFF.

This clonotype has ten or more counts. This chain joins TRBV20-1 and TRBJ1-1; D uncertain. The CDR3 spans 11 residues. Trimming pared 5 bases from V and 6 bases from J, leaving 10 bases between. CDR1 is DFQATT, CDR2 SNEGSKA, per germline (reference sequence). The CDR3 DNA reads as TGCAGTGCTCCTAGGGTTTCTGAAGCTTTCTTT. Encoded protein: CSAPRVSEAFF.

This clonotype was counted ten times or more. In DNA form, the CDR3 reads TGTGCCAGCAGTTTCGGGGACAGTGAAAAACTGTTTTTT. Its protein is CASSFGDSEKLFF. The gene calls are TRBV28 and TRBJ1-4; 7 nucleotides match TRBD1. The CDR3 totals 13 residues. The trim removed 3 bases at V and 7 bases at J, leaving 2 bases unmatched. CDR1 and CDR2 from the germline V gene are MDHEN and SYDVKM.

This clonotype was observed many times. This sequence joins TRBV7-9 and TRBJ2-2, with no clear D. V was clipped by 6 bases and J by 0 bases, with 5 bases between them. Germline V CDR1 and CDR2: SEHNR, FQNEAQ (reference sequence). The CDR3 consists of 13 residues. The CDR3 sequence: CASRSPNTGELFF. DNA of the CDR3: TGTGCCAGCAGATCTCCGAACACCGGGGAGCTGTTTTTT.

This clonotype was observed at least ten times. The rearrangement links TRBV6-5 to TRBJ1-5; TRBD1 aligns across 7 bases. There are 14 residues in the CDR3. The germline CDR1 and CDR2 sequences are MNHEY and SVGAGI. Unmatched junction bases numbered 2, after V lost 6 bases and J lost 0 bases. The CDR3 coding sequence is TGTGCCAGCAGGACAGGGTATAGCAATCAGCCCCAGCATTTT. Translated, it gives CASRTGYSNQPQHF.

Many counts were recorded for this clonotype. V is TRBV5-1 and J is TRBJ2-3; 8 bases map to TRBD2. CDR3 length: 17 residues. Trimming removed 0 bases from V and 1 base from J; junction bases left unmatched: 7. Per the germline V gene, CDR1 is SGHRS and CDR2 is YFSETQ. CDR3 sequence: CASSLEAAGGRTDTQYF. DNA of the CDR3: TGCGCCAGCAGCTTGGAGGCGGCGGGGGGACGCACAGATACGCAGTATTTT.

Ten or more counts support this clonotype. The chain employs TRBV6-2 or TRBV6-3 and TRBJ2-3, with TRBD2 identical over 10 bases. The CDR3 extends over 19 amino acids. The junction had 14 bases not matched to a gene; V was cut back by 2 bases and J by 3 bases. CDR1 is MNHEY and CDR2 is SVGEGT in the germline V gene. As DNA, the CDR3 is TGTGCCAGCAGTTACACCGGGCGGTCTAGCGGGAGCACTACAGATACGCAGTATTTT. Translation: CASSYTGRSSGSTTDTQYF.

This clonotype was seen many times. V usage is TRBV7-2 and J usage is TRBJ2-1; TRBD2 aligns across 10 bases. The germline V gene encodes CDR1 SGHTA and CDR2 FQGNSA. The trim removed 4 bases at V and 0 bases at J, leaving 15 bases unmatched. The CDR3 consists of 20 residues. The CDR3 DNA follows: TGTGCCAGCAGCTCCCCGGGGCTAGCGGGGGCCCCGAGCTCCTACAATGAGCAGTTCTTC. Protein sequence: CASSSPGLAGAPSSYNEQFF.

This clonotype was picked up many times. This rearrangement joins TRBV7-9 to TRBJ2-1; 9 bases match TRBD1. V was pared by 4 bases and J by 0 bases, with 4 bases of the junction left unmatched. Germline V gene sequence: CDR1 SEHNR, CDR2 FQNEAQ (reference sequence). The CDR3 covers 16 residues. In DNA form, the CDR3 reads TGTGCCAGCAGCTCACCGGGACAGGGCTCCTACAATGAGCAGTTCTTC. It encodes CASSSPGQGSYNEQFF.

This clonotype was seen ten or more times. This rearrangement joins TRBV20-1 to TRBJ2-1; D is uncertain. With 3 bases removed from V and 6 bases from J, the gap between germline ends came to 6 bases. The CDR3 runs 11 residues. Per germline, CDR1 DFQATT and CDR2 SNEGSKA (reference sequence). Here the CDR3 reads CSASIGNEQFF. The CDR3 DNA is TGCAGTGCTAGTATCGGCAATGAGCAGTTCTTC.

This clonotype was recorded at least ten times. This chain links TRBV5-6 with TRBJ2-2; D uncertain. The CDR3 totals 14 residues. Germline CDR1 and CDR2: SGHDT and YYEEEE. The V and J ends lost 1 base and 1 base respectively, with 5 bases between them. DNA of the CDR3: TGTGCCAGCAGCTTGTGGGGGAACACCGGGGAGCTGTTTTTT. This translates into CASSLWGNTGELFF.

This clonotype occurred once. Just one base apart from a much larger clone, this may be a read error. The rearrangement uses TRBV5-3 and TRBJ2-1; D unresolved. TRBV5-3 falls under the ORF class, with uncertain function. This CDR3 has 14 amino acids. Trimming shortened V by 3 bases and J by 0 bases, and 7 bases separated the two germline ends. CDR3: CARSSQRSYNEQFF. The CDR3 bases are TGTGCCAGAAGCTCACAGCGCTCCTACAATGAGCAGTTCTTC.

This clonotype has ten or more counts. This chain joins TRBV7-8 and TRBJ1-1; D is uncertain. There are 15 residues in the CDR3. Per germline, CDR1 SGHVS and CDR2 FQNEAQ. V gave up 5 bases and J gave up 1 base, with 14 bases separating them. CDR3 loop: CASSPSLIPNTEAFF. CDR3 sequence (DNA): TGTGCCAGCAGCCCCTCACTGATACCGAACACTGAAGCTTTCTTT.

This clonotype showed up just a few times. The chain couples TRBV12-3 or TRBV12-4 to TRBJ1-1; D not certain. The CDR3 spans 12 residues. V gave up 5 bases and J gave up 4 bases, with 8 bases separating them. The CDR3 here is CASSLGFTEAFF. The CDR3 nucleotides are TGTGCCAGCAGTCTGGGCTTCACTGAAGCTTTCTTT.

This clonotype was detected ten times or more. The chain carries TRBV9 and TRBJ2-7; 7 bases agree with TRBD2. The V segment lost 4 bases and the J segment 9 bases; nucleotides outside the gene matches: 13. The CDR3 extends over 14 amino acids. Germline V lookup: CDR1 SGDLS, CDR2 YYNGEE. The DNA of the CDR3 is TGTGCCAGCAGCAGCGGGACGGATGTTACGACGCAGTACTTC. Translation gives CASSSGTDVTTQYF.

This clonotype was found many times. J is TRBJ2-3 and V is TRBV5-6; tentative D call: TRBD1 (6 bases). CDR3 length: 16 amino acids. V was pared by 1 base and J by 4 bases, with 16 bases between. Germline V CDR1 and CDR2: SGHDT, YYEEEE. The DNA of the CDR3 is TGTGCCAGCAGCTTGCTCCGGGCAGGGGATCCAGATACGCAGTATTTT. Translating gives CASSLLRAGDPDTQYF.

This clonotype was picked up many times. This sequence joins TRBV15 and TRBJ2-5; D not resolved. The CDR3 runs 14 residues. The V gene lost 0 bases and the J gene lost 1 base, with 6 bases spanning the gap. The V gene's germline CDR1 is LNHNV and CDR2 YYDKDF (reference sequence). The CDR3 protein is CATSREHLQETQYF. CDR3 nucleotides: TGTGCCACCAGCAGAGAACACCTCCAAGAGACCCAGTACTTC.

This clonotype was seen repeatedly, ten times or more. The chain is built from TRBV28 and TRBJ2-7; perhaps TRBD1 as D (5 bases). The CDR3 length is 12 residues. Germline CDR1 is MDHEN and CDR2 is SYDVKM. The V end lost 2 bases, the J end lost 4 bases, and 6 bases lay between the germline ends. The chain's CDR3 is CASSLRGYEQYF. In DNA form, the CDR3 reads TGTGCCAGCAGTTTAAGGGGTTACGAGCAGTACTTC. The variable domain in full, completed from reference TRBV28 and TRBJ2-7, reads DVKVTQSSRYLVKRTGEKVFLECVQDMDHENMFWYRQDPGLGLRLIYFSYDVKMKEKGDIPEGYSVSREKKERFSLILESASTNQTSMYLCASSLRGYEQYFGPGTRLTVT.

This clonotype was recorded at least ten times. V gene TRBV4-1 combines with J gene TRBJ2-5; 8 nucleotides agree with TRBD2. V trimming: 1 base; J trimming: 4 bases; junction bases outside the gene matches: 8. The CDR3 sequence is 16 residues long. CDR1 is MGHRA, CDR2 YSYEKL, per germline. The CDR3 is CASSQVTGTRGETQYF. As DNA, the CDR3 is TGCGCCAGCAGCCAAGTTACCGGGACTAGGGGAGAGACCCAGTACTTC.